Below are 6 T cell receptor beta chains sequenced from a single sample in a study of neurological immune-mediated disorders. Each CDR3 protein is one row after TCRdb ran MiXCR on the 5' RACE reads. The sample lists almost 30,000 distinct CDR3 sequences; 12% were seen once. Sequencing input: PBMCs. These receptors were obtained from a woman aged 60-75 years in good health.

The chain recombines TRBV20-1 with TRBJ2-1; D may be TRBD2 (5 bases). Germline V gene lookup returns CDR1 DFQATT and CDR2 SNEGSKA (reference sequence). V was cut by 0 bases and J by 6 bases, with 15 bases left in between. The CDR3 extends over 15 amino acids. The CDR3 reads CSARDPRRTVNEQFF. CDR3 nucleotides: TGCAGTGCTAGAGATCCCCGGAGGACGGTCAATGAGCAGTTCTTC.

In its sample, this clonotype was seen many times. The rearrangement uses TRBV6-4 and TRBJ1-2; D ambiguous. The CDR3 runs 12 residues. The V gene's germline CDR1 is MRHNA and CDR2 SNTAGT. The ends were cut back, 5 bases at V and 2 bases at J, with 6 bases in the middle. The CDR3 bases are TGTGCCAGCAGTCCCAGGAACTATGGCTACACCTTC. Its translation is CASSPRNYGYTF.

The chain couples TRBV6-1 to TRBJ2-7; D might be TRBD1 or TRBD2, each matching 11 bases. CDR1 is MNHNS and CDR2 is SASEGT in the germline V gene. The ends were cut back, 6 bases at V and 6 bases at J, with 33 bases in the middle. The CDR3 loop spans 19 amino acids. This CDR3 reads CASSAGQGAVTSGAIEQYF. CDR3 DNA: TGTGCCAGCAGCGCCGGACAGGGGGCGGTGACTAGCGGGGCCATCGAGCAGTACTTC.

The sample holds one count of this clonotype. The chain recombines TRBV24-1 with TRBJ2-5; D perhaps matches TRBD2 (6 bases). Germline V gene data show CDR1 as KGHDR and CDR2 as SFDVKD. V lost 5 bases and J lost 3, with 12 bases in between. The CDR3 runs to 14 residues. This CDR3 reads CATSANTGEETQYF. The CDR3 nucleotides read TGTGCCACCAGTGCCAACACGGGGGAAGAGACCCAGTACTTC.

As regards this clonotype: The junction departs from germline at one end; a sequencing error may be responsible. This chain links TRBV4-1 with TRBJ2-1; TRBD2 agrees at 8 bases. CDR1 and CDR2 from the germline V gene are MGHRA and YSYEKL. This CDR3 contains 16 residues. The CDR3: CASSQEALAWRGARFF. As DNA, the CDR3 is TGCGCCAGCAGTCAAGAGGCCCTAGCGTGGCGGGGGGCTAGGTTCTTC.

The sample holds many counts of this clonotype. The rearrangement joins TRBV6-1 to TRBJ1-1; a weak D match, TRBD1 (5 bases). Deletions cut 4 bases from V and 8 bases from J, with 8 bases between. CDR1 is MNHNS and CDR2 is SASEGT in the germline V gene. CDR3 length: 11 amino acids. The CDR3 sequence is CASSGHREAFF. The CDR3, as DNA: TGTGCCAGCAGTGGCCACAGGGAAGCTTTCTTT.